The 4 T cell receptor beta chains below were found in one sample sequenced in a study of T cell changes during pregnancy in multiple sclerosis. This table comes from immunoSEQ multiplex PCR, and its TCRdb copy is limited to in-frame clones, with some not included. The sample lists roughly 40,000 clones; around 90% were seen once. This specimen consisted of CD8+ T cells from peripheral blood mononuclear cells, obtained in the first trimester of pregnancy. Receptors were obtained from a female donor with multiple sclerosis, enrolled in a pregnancy study.

J is TRBJ1-2 and V is TRBV23-1, with a weak D call TRBD1 (6 bases). TRBV23-1 is assigned to the ORF class and has an uncertain function. The CDR3 loop spans 15 amino acids. The V end was cut by 1 base, the J end by 5 bases, with 14 bases between. The CDR3 reads CASSQLRGLGYGYTF. The CDR3 DNA sequence: TGCGCCAGCAGTCAATTGCGGGGGCTGGGATATGGCTACACCTTC.

V and J are TRBV9 and TRBJ2-1, with a tentative D call TRBD2 (5 bases). In germline, CDR1 is SGDLS, CDR2 YYNGEE. This CDR3 has 18 residues. With 4 bases removed from V and 1 base from J, the gap between germline ends came to 21 bases. The CDR3 bases are TGTGCCAGCAGCAACCCTAGGCGGCGGGCGGATTCCTACAATGAGCAGTTCTTC. Protein sequence: CASSNPRRRADSYNEQFF.

The genes are TRBV27 and TRBJ2-7, with 11 nucleotides matching TRBD2. Per germline, CDR1 MNHEY and CDR2 SMNVEV (reference sequence). Germline trimming cut 3 bases from V and 0 bases from J; bases unmatched to any gene: 1. The CDR3 is 15 residues long. The CDR3 here is CASSFSGGASYEQYF. CDR3 in DNA: TGTGCCAGCAGTTTTAGCGGGGGGGCCTCCTACGAGCAGTACTTC.

The V call is TRBV19, the J call TRBJ1-4; D not certain. Trimming cost V 3 bases and J 5 bases, with 7 bases left between them. Germline assignment: CDR1 LNHDA and CDR2 SQIVND (reference sequence). The length of the CDR3 is 13 residues. DNA of the CDR3: TGTGCCAGTAGTATCATCTACAATGAAAAACTGTTTTTT. This codes for CASSIIYNEKLFF. Supplemented by reference TRBV19 and TRBJ1-4, the full variable domain reads DGGITQSPKYLFRKEGQNVTLSCEQNLNHDAMYWYRQDPGQGLRLIYYSQIVNDFQKGDIAEGYSVSREKKESFPLTVTSAQKNPTAFYLCASSIIYNEKLFFGSGTQLSVL.